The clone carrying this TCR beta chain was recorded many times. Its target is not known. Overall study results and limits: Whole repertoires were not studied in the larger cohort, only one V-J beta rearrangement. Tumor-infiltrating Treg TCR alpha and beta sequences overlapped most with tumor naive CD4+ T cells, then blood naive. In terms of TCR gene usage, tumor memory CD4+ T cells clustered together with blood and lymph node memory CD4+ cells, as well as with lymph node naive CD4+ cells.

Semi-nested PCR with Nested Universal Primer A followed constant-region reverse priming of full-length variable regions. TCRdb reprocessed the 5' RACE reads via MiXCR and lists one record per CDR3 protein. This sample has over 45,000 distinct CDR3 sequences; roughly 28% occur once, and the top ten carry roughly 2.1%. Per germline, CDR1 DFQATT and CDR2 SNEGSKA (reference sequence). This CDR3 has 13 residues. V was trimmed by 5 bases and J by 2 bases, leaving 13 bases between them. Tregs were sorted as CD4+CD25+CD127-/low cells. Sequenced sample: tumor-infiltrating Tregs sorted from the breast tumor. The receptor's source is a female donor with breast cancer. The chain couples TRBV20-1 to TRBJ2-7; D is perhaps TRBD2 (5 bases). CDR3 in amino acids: CSAPGVSTYEQYF. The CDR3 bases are TGCAGTGCTCCCGGGGTGTCAACCTACGAGCAGTACTTC.